The source of this TCR beta chain is a study of T-cell reconstitution after alpha-beta-depleted transplantation in children. During its preparation, the TCRbeta library received unique molecular identifiers. TCRdb re-called the PCR reads through MiXCR, storing one row per CDR3 protein. The repertoire holds roughly 400,000 distinct CDR3 sequences, with about a fifth as singletons. Germline V lookup: CDR1 MNHEY, CDR2 SVGAGI. V lost 0 bases, J lost 1 base, and 11 bases lay in between. The CDR3 totals 16 residues. The sample was PBMCs from the stem cell graft donor, taken from the stem cell graft. The chain is built from TRBV6-5 and TRBJ2-3; D not resolved. This TCR was recovered from a human donor who donated a stem cell graft to a child with acute myeloid leukemia. CDR3 amino acids: CASSYSKHSRTDTQYF. CDR3 DNA: TGTGCCAGCAGTTACTCGAAGCACAGTCGCACAGATACGCAGTATTTT.